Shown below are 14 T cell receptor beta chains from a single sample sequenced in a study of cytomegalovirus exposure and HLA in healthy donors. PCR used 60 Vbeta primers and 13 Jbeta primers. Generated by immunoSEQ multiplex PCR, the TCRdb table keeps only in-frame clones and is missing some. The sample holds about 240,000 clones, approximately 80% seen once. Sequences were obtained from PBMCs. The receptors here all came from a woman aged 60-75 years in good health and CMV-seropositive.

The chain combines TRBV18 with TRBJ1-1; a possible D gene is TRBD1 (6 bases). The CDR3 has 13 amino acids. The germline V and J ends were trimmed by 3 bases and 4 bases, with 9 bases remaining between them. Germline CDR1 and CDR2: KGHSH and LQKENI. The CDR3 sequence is CASSPGQLTEAFF. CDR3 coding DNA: TGTGCCAGCTCACCTGGACAGCTCACTGAAGCTTTCTTT.

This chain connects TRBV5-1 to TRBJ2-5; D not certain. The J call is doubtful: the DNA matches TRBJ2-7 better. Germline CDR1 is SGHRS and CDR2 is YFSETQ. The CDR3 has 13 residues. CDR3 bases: TGCGCCAGCAGCTTGGACTCCGGGTACGAGCAGTACTTC. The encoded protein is CASSLDSGYEQYF.

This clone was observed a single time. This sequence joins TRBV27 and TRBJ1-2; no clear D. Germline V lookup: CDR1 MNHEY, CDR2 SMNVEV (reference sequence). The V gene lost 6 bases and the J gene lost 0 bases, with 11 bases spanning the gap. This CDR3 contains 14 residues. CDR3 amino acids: CASRSSGSNYGYTF. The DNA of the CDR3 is TGTGCCAGCAGATCCTCAGGTTCTAACTATGGCTACACCTTC.

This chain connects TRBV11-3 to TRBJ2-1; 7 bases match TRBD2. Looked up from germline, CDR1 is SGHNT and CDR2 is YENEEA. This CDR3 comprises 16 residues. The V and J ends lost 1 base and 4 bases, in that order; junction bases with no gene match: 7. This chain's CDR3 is CASSLGGSVPYNEQFF. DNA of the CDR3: TGTGCCAGCAGCTTAGGCGGGAGTGTGCCTTACAATGAGCAGTTCTTC.

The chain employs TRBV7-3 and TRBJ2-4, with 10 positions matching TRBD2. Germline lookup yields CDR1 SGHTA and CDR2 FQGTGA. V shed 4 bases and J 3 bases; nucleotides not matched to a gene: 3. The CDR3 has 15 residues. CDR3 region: CASSSTSGVKNIQYF. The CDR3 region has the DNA TGTGCCAGCAGCTCCACTAGCGGGGTCAAAAACATTCAGTACTTC.

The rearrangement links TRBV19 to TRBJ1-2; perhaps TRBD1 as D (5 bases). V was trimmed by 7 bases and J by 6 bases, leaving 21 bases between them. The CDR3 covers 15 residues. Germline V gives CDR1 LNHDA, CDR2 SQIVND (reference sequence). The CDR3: CASTPRRQGSNGYTF. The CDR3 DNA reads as TGTGCCAGTACCCCGCGCAGGCAGGGCTCAAATGGCTACACCTTC.

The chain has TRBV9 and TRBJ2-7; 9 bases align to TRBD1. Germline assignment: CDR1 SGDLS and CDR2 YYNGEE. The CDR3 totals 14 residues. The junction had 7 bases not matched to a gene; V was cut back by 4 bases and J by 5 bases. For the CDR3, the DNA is TGTGCCAGCAGCCCGGGACAGGGAATTGACGAGCAGTACTTC. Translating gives CASSPGQGIDEQYF.

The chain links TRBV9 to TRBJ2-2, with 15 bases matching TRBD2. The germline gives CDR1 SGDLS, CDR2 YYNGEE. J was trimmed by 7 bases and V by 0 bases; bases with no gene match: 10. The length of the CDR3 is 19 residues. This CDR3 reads CASSVGGLAGGPTSGELFF. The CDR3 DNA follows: TGTGCCAGCAGCGTAGGGGGACTAGCGGGAGGCCCCACCAGCGGGGAGCTGTTTTTT.

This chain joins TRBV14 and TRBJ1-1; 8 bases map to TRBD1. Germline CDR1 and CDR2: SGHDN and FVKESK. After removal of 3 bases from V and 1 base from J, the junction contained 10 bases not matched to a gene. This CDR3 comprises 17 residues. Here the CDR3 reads CASSHRARTGTNTEAFF. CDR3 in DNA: TGTGCCAGCAGCCATCGTGCTAGGACAGGGACGAACACTGAAGCTTTCTTT.

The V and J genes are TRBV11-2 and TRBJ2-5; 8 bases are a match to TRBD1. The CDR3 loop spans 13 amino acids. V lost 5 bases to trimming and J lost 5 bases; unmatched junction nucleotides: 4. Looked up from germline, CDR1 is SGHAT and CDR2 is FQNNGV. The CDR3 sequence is CASSPTGGETQYF. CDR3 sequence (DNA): TGTGCCAGCAGCCCAACAGGGGGGGAGACCCAGTACTTC.

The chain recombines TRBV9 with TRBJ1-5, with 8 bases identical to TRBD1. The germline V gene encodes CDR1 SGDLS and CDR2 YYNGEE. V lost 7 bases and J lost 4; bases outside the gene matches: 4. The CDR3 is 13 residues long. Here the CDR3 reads CASGQGANQPQHF. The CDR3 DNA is TGTGCCAGCGGGCAGGGGGCTAATCAGCCCCAGCATTTT. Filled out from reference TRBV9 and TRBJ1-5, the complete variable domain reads DSGVTQTPKHLITATGQRVTLRCSPRSGDLSVYWYQQSLDQGLQFLIQYYNGEERAKGNILERFSAQQFPDLHSELNLSSLELGDSALYFCASGQGANQPQHFGDGTRLSIL.

As DNA, the CDR3 is TGTGCCAGCAGCGTAGGGGGGGGTCTTGCCTACAATGAGCAGTTCTTC. Protein sequence: CASSVGGGLAYNEQFF. The gene calls are TRBV9 and TRBJ2-1, with 7 bases matching TRBD2. The V gene end was trimmed by 0 bases and the J gene end by 2 bases; junction bases not matched to a gene: 5. CDR1 and CDR2 (germline): SGDLS, YYNGEE. This CDR3 is built from 16 residues. Full variable domain (remainder filled in from reference TRBV9 and TRBJ2-1): DSGVTQTPKHLITATGQRVTLRCSPRSGDLSVYWYQQSLDQGLQFLIQYYNGEERAKGNILERFSAQQFPDLHSELNLSSLELGDSALYFCASSVGGGLAYNEQFFGPGTRLTVL.

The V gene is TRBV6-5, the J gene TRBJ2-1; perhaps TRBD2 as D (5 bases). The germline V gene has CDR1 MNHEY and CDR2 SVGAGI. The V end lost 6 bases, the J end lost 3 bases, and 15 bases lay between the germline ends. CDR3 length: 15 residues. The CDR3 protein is CASRLETEDYNEQFF. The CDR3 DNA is TGTGCCAGCAGATTGGAGACGGAGGACTACAATGAGCAGTTCTTC.

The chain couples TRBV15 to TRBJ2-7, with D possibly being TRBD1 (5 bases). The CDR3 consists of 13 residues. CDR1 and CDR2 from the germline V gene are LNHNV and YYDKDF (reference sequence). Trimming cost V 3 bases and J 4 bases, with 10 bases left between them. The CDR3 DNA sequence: TGTGCCACCAGCAGCGTGAACAGGTACGAGCAGTACTTC. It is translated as CATSSVNRYEQYF.